This T cell receptor beta chain was obtained from a study of graft-versus-host responses after intestinal transplantation. Study at large: Isolated intestinal, liver-intestinal, or multivisceral transplants were what recipients had.

Libraries were prepared by immunoSEQ multiplex PCR; TCRdb keeps only in-frame clonotypes and omits some of them. This sample yields roughly 85,000 clones, of which less than 95% are seen a single time; 7.6% belongs to the top ten. This clone was seen a single time. What it binds is unknown. Regarding the study as a whole: The study found high graft-versus-host to host-versus-graft clonal ratios in allografts of patients with graft-donor T cell macrochimerism. Marrow from the recipient contained GvH clones, some of which had appeared first in ileum or blood.

Trimming pared 3 bases from V and 4 bases from J, leaving 21 bases between. Looked up from germline, CDR1 is MDHEN and CDR2 is SYDVKM. This CDR3 is 17 amino acids long. The sequenced sample was unstimulated CD8+ T cells sorted from spleen or lymph node cells, obtained before transplant. The J gene is TRBJ1-2, the V gene TRBV28, with a weak D call TRBD1 (5 bases). The sequence came from a human donor who was the organ donor for an intestinal transplant. CDR3 in DNA: TGTGCCAGCAGTTTTTTGGGGGGGGAACAGACTCTCTATGGCTACACCTTC. It yields the protein CASSFLGGEQTLYGYTF.